This T cell receptor beta chain comes out of a study of T-cell reconstitution after alpha-beta-depleted transplantation in children. Trimming pared 5 bases from V and 8 bases from J, leaving 10 bases between. Germline CDR1 and CDR2: SGHTA and FQGTGA. The CDR3 length is 12 residues. Preparation of the TCRbeta library involved a method that used unique molecular identifiers. One entry per CDR3 protein results from TCRdb running MiXCR on the PCR reads. The table records about 500,000 distinct CDR3 sequences, roughly 33% of them present only once. The specimen was PBMCs from the stem cell graft donor, collected from the stem cell graft. The rearrangement uses TRBV7-3 and TRBJ2-4; D tentatively fits TRBD1 or TRBD2 (6 bases each). This sequence originates from a human donor who donated a stem cell graft to a child with aplastic anemia. CDR3 in amino acids: CASSNREDIQYF. CDR3 coding DNA: TGTGCCAGCAGCAACAGGGAGGACATTCAGTACTTC.